The text below deals with one TCR beta chain. The antigen is not known. The record originates from a study of molecular identifiers for immune sequencing clone quantification. Study background: Four portions were sequenced after RNA from around 20,000 or 99,000 naive CD8 cells was split five ways in replicates. General study points: Clones that had above 20 RNA copies took up over 98% of effector molecules but under 1% in naive cells.

The authors gated naive CD8 T cells as CD8+CD4-CCR7+CD45RA+ for sorting. Bulk TCR libraries were made with methods that had been previously described and with listed TCR primers. One entry per CDR3 protein results from TCRdb running MiXCR on the PCR reads. The data contain about 300,000 distinct CDR3 sequences, about 22% of them singletons. V lost 1 base to trimming and J lost 4 bases; unmatched junction nucleotides: 3. Germline V gene sequence: CDR1 KGHSH, CDR2 LQKENI. CDR3 length equals 15 residues. The TCR was taken from a human donor in good health. Some libraries in this study had Jurkat cell RNA spiked in. Input material: naive CD8+ T cells from blood, with Jurkat cell RNA spiked in. Subset described: FACS-sorted CD8+CD4-CCR7+CD45RA+ naive T cells. The chain uses TRBV18 and TRBJ1-4, with TRBD1 matching over 7 bases. CDR3 residues: CASSPRGTDNEKLFF. DNA for the CDR3: TGTGCCAGCTCACCACGGGGGACAGATAATGAAAAACTGTTTTTT.